Presented here are 9 T cell receptor beta chains from one specimen sequenced in a study of shared clonotypes between healthy human individuals. Produced via immunoSEQ multiplex PCR; TCRdb's table is partial and in-frame only. The table includes millions of clones, about 92% detected once. The specimen was naive CD4+ T cells from PBMCs. The subset: CD45RA+ positively selected. Receptors were obtained from a man aged 18 to 30 in good health. Some clones in this sample may be carry-over from other donors' samples.

The V call is TRBV5-6, the J call TRBJ2-2; 13 bases are shared with TRBD2. CDR1 is SGHDT and CDR2 is YYEEEE in the germline V gene. CDR3 length equals 18 residues. J lost 2 bases, V lost 0 bases, and 4 bases had no gene match. The CDR3 protein is CASSLVLAGGSNTGELFF. Here the CDR3 DNA reads TGTGCCAGCAGCTTGGTACTAGCGGGAGGGTCTAACACCGGGGAGCTGTTTTTT.

The sample holds one count of this clone. The chain carries TRBV9 and TRBJ1-4, with D possibly TRBD1 on 5 matching bases. Germline CDR1 is SGDLS and CDR2 is YYNGEE. The CDR3 loop spans 15 amino acids. V lost 0 bases, J lost 6 bases, and 12 bases lay in between. CDR3 sequence (DNA): TGTGCCAGCAGCGTAGCGGGCTGGGGGGATGAAAAACTGTTTTTT. This gives the protein CASSVAGWGDEKLFF.

The V gene is TRBV11-2, the J gene TRBJ2-2; no firm D call. CDR3 length equals 16 residues. Germline assignment: CDR1 SGHAT and CDR2 FQNNGV. Trimming took off 1 base at V and 0 bases at J, with 9 bases between the two ends. CDR3 nucleotides: TGTGCCAGCAGCTTAGTAGGCGGTACGAACACCGGGGAGCTGTTTTTT. Protein sequence: CASSLVGGTNTGELFF.

CDR3 sequence reads: CASSPPGFSGTDTQYF. The CDR3 region has the DNA TGTGCCAGCTCACCACCGGGGTTTAGCGGCACAGATACGCAGTATTTT. V usage is TRBV18 and J usage is TRBJ2-3, with D possibly being TRBD2 (5 bases). Trimming shortened V by 0 bases and J by 1 base, and 11 bases separated the two germline ends. This CDR3 has 16 amino acids. Germline V CDR1 and CDR2: KGHSH, LQKENI.

Concerning this clone itself: The sample contains more than one DNA sequence encoding this CDR3. The gene calls are TRBV7-2 and TRBJ2-7, with 12 positions matching TRBD2. The CDR3 has 15 residues. The V and J ends lost 5 bases and 3 bases, in that order; junction bases with no gene match: 5. The germline gives CDR1 SGHTA, CDR2 FQGNSA. CDR3 DNA: TGTGCCAGCAGCCTTGGACTAGCGGGAAACTACGAGCAGTACTTC. Translating gives CASSLGLAGNYEQYF.

This clone was counted between two and nine times. V is TRBV7-6 and J is TRBJ2-1; TRBD2 matches at 10 bases. J gave up 0 bases and V 5 bases, and 4 bases lay outside the gene matches. The CDR3 contains 16 residues. Germline CDR1 reads SGHVS; CDR2 reads FNYEAQ. CDR3 sequence (DNA): TGTGCCAGCAGCGGGCGACTAGCGGGCTCCTACAATGAGCAGTTCTTC. Translated, it gives CASSGRLAGSYNEQFF.

The chain employs TRBV12-5 and TRBJ1-1, with D maybe TRBD1 (6 bases). Germline V gene data show CDR1 as LGHNT and CDR2 as FRNRAP. The germline V and J ends were trimmed by 7 bases and 1 base, with 10 bases remaining between them. The CDR3 consists of 13 residues. CDR3 coding DNA: TGTGCTAGTGCCCCGACAGGGAACACTGAAGCTTTCTTT. This codes for CASAPTGNTEAFF. Combining the CDR3 with reference TRBV12-5 and TRBJ1-1 gives the whole variable domain DARVTQTPRHKVTEMGQEVTMRCQPILGHNTVFWYRQTMMQGLELLAYFRNRAPLDDSGMPKDRFSAEMPDATLATLKIQPSEPRDSAVYFCASAPTGNTEAFFGQGTRLTVV.

This rearrangement joins TRBV9 to TRBJ2-7; TRBD1 might be the D (6 bases). Trimming cost V 4 bases and J 4 bases, with 15 bases left between them. Per the germline V gene, CDR1 is SGDLS and CDR2 is YYNGEE. CDR3 length: 14 residues. This CDR3 is CASSPGQRTYEQYF. The DNA of the CDR3 is TGTGCCAGCAGCCCCGGACAGAGGACGTACGAGCAGTACTTC.

The J gene is TRBJ1-5, the V gene TRBV6-1; D is unclear. The germline V gene has CDR1 MNHNS and CDR2 SASEGT. CDR3 length: 15 residues. Trimming left V 6 bases short and J 0 bases short, with 12 bases between. The CDR3 nucleotides are TGTGCCAGCAGACCGACTTTATATAGCAATCAGCCCCAGCATTTT. This encodes CASRPTLYSNQPQHF.